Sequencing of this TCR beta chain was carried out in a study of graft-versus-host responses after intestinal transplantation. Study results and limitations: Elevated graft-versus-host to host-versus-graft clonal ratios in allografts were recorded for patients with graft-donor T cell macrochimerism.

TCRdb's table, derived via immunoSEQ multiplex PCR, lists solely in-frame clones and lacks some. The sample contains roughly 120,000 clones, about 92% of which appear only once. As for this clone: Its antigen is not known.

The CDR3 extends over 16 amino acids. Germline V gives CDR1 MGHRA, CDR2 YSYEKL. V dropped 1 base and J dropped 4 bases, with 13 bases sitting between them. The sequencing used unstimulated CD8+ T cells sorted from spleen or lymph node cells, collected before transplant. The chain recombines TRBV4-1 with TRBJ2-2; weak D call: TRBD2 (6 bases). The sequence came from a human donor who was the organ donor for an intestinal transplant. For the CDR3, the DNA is TGCGCCAGCAGCCAAGTCCTAGCGCCTGGCACCGGGGAGCTGTTTTTT. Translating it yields CASSQVLAPGTGELFF.